This TCR beta chain was found in a study of T cells after yellow fever vaccination. The CDR3 runs 14 residues. Germline V CDR1 and CDR2: MNHNS, SASEGT. V lost 4 bases and J lost 1; bases outside the gene matches: 1. Production of TCR cDNA was by 5'RACE template switching, which also added a universal primer site and UMIs. TCRdb called the 5' RACE reads again in MiXCR, with one record for every CDR3 protein. The data contain about 340,000 distinct CDR3 sequences, 8.5% to 10% of them seen just once; the ten biggest clones take up roughly 18%. This clonotype was detected ten times or more. Its specificity is not known. Notes on the study in general: The CD4 compartment and the CD8 compartment contained a small share of clonotypes in common.

The source material was PBMCs, sampled on the day of the first yellow fever vaccination. This sequence joins TRBV6-1 and TRBJ1-1; TRBD1 agrees at 9 bases. This TCR was recovered from a man in his late teens or twenties who received the YFV17D yellow fever vaccine. The CDR3 loop reads CASSADRGNTEAFF. CDR3 bases: TGTGCCAGCAGTGCGGACAGGGGGAACACTGAAGCTTTCTTT.